This entry features one TCR beta chain sequence. The antigen is not known. These data come from a study of lymphopenia after photon versus proton radiotherapy. Study-wide points: Under photons, naive T cells and diversity fell while effector/memory populations rose. Better survival with proton therapy was suggested as possible, not demonstrated. Oligoclonal CD8+ Temra expansion after nadir drove photon patients' diversity drop.

The method was immunoSEQ multiplex PCR; TCRdb's version includes in-frame clones alone and lacks a portion of them. The sample shows over 50,000 clones, 75% to 90% of them seen only once. Germline CDR1 LNHDA, CDR2 SQIVND (reference sequence). This CDR3 has 14 residues. The V gene end was trimmed by 3 bases and the J gene end by 3 bases; junction bases not matched to a gene: 4. The chain has TRBV19 and TRBJ1-1; 7 bases are shared with TRBD1. The sequencing here drew on peripheral blood, taken from a patient treated with photon-based radiotherapy. This TCR came from a man in his forties or fifties with gastric cancer. CDR3 in DNA: TGTGCCAGTAGTATTGCACAGGGGCACACTGAAGCTTTCTTT. This gives the protein CASSIAQGHTEAFF. The entire variable domain, with the rest obtained from reference TRBV19 and TRBJ1-1, is as follows: DGGITQSPKYLFRKEGQNVTLSCEQNLNHDAMYWYRQDPGQGLRLIYYSQIVNDFQKGDIAEGYSVSREKKESFPLTVTSAQKNPTAFYLCASSIAQGHTEAFFGQGTRLTVV.